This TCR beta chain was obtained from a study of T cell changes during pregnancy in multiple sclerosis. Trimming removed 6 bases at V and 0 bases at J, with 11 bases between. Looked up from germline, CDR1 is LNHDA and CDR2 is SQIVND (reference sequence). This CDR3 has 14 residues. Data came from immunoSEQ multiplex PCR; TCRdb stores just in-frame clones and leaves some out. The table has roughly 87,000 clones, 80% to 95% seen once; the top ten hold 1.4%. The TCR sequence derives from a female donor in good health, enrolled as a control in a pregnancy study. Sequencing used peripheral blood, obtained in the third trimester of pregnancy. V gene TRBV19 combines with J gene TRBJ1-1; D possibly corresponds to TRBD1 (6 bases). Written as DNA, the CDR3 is TGTGCCAGTAGACCGGGACACCTGAACACTGAAGCTTTCTTT. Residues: CASRPGHLNTEAFF.